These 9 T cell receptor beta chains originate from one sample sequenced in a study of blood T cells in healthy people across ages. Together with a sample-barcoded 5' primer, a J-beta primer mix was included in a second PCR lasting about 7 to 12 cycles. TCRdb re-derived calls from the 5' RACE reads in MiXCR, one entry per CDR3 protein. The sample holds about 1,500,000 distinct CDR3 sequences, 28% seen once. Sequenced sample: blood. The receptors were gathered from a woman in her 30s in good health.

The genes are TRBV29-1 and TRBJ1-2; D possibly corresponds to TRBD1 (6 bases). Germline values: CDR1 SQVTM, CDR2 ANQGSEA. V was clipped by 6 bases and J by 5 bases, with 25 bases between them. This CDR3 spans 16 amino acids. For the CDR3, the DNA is TGCAGCGTCCACGGTTGGGGAGGGAAGGGGGTATATGGCTACACCTTC. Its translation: CSVHGWGGKGVYGYTF.

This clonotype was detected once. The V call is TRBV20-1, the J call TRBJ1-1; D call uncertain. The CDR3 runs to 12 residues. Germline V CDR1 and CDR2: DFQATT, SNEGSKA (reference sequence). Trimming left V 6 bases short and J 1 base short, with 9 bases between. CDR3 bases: TGCAGTGCGTATAGGACGAACACTGAAGCTTTCTTT. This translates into CSAYRTNTEAFF.

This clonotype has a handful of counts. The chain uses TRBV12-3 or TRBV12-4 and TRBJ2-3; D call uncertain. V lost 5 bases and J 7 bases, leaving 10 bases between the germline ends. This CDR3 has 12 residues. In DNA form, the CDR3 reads TGTGCCAGCAGTCAAGAGAGGCATACGCAGTATTTT. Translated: CASSQERHTQYF.

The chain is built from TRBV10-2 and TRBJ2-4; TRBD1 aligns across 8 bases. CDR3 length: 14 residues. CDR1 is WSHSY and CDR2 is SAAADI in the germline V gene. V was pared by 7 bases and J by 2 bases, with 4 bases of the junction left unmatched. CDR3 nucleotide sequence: TGCGCCAGCACGACAGGGGATTCCAAAAACATTCAGTACTTC. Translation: CASTTGDSKNIQYF.

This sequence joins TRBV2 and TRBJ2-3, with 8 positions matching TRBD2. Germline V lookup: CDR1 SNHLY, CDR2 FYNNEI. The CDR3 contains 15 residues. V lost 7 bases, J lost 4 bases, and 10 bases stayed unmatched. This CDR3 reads CASTARGGGADTQYF. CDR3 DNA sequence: TGTGCCAGCACCGCACGGGGGGGAGGGGCAGATACGCAGTATTTT.

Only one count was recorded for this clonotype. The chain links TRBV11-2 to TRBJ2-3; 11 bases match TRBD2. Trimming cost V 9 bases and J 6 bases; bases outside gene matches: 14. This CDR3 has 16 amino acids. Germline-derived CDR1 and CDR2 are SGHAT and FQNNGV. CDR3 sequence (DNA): TGTGCCAGTAGCGCGTTTAGCGGGGGGGTGCTGGATACGCAGTATTTT. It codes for CASSAFSGGVLDTQYF.

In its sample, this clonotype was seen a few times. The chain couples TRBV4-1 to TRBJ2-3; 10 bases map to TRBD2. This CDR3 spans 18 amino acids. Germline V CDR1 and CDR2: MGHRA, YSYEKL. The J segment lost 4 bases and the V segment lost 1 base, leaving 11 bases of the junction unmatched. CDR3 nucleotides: TGCGCCAGCAGCCAAGCGGAAGCGGGGGGGCACCGGGCAGATACGCAGTATTTT. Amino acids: CASSQAEAGGHRADTQYF.

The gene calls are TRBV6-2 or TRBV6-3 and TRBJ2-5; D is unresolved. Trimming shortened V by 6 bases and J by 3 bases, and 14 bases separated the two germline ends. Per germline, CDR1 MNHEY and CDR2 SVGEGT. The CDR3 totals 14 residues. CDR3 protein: CASSPPYAEETQYF. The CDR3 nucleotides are TGTGCCAGCAGCCCACCGTATGCCGAAGAGACCCAGTACTTC.

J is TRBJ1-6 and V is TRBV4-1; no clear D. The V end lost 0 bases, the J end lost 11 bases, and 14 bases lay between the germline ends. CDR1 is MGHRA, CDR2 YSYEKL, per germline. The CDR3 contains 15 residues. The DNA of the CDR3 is TGCGCCAGCAGCCAAGACGCGAGCACCTTGGCACCCCTCCACTTT. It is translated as CASSQDASTLAPLHF.